One sample yielded the 14 T cell receptor beta chains listed below, sequenced in a study of CD8 T cells in ankylosing spondylitis. Study-level findings and limits: Seemingly distinctive of ankylosing spondylitis blood was a TCR beta motif formed by eight highly homologous variants.

These receptors have no known antigen. A single record per CDR3 protein comes from TCRdb applying MiXCR to the 5' RACE reads. Of roughly 700,000 distinct CDR3 sequences listed, 15% to 20% are singletons. The sequenced material came from blood, either unsorted or a sorted T cell fraction (not recorded which). These receptors all come from a male donor with ankylosing spondylitis.

This clonotype was seen a handful of times. J is TRBJ1-1 and V is TRBV20-1; no definite D call. The CDR3 contains 13 residues. The V and J ends lost 6 bases and 3 bases respectively, with 14 bases between them. Germline loops: CDR1 DFQATT, CDR2 SNEGSKA (reference sequence). CDR3 protein: CSALTRQDTEAFF. As DNA, the CDR3 is TGCAGTGCCCTGACGCGGCAGGACACTGAAGCTTTCTTT.

This clonotype appeared a few times. Here the CDR3 DNA reads TGTGCCATCAGTGAAGAGGGGCTAGCGGGCGACGAGCAGTTCTTC. Translating it yields CAISEEGLAGDEQFF. This chain joins TRBV10-3 and TRBJ2-1; 8 positions match TRBD2. This CDR3 comprises 15 residues. The germline gives CDR1 ENHRY, CDR2 SYGVKD. V lost 3 bases to trimming and J lost 10 bases; unmatched junction nucleotides: 11.

The J gene is TRBJ2-7, the V gene TRBV4-1; 10 bases are shared with TRBD2. The J segment lost 4 bases and the V segment lost 1 base, leaving 7 bases of the junction unmatched. The CDR3 extends over 16 amino acids. Germline V lookup: CDR1 MGHRA, CDR2 YSYEKL. As DNA, the CDR3 is TGCGCCAGCAGCCAAGCAGAGCTAGCGGGAGTGTACGAGCAGTACTTC. This translates into CASSQAELAGVYEQYF.

This clonotype has only a few counts. V gene TRBV5-1 combines with J gene TRBJ2-2; D perhaps matches TRBD1 (5 bases). Trimming shortened V by 2 bases and J by 4 bases, and 12 bases separated the two germline ends. CDR3 length: 15 residues. Germline V gene data show CDR1 as SGHRS and CDR2 as YFSETQ. This chain's CDR3 is CASSFTEGVTGELFF. In nucleotides, the CDR3 is TGCGCCAGCAGCTTCACGGAAGGGGTCACCGGGGAGCTGTTTTTT.

This chain connects TRBV5-6 to TRBJ2-2; possibly TRBD2 for D (6 bases). V was shortened by 2 bases and J by 4 bases, with 12 bases between the two germline ends. The CDR3 is 15 residues long. CDR1 and CDR2 from the germline V gene are SGHDT and YYEEEE. The CDR3 here is CASSFEAGRTGELFF. CDR3 bases: TGTGCCAGCAGCTTCGAAGCGGGCCGCACCGGGGAGCTGTTTTTT.

The chain links TRBV13 to TRBJ2-6; D gene unclear. Trimming took off 0 bases at V and 0 bases at J, with 6 bases between the two ends. This CDR3 comprises 16 residues. Germline values: CDR1 PRHDT, CDR2 FYEKMQ (reference sequence). The CDR3 bases are TGTGCCAGCAGCTTAGGATGGGTCTCTGGGGCCAACGTCCTGACTTTC. The encoded protein is CASSLGWVSGANVLTF.

This chain uses TRBV6-1 with TRBJ1-2; 7 bases are a match to TRBD1. Germline trimming cut 5 bases from V and 8 bases from J; bases unmatched to any gene: 8. There are 13 residues in the CDR3. Germline V gene lookup returns CDR1 MNHNS and CDR2 SASEGT. CDR3 amino acids: CASSPGTVVGYTF. Here the CDR3 DNA reads TGTGCCAGCAGTCCCGGGACAGTGGTCGGCTACACCTTC.

The chain links TRBV12-3 or TRBV12-4 to TRBJ1-2; D remains unclear. The CDR3 consists of 14 residues. V shed 6 bases and J shed 0 bases, with 11 bases lying between them. The CDR3 sequence is CASSRPAPNYGYTF. DNA of the CDR3: TGTGCCAGCAGCCGACCGGCGCCTAACTATGGCTACACCTTC.

The chain employs TRBV4-1 and TRBJ1-1; maybe TRBD1 (6 bases). The V and J ends lost 5 bases and 6 bases respectively, with 16 bases between them. This CDR3 spans 14 amino acids. The V gene's germline CDR1 is MGHRA and CDR2 YSYEKL. In DNA form, the CDR3 reads TGCGCCAGCAGCAGCGGGGGGGCCGGTCCTGAAGCTTTCTTT. This sequence encodes CASSSGGAGPEAFF.

V and J are TRBV11-2 and TRBJ2-3, with TRBD2 matching over 8 bases. Looked up from germline, CDR1 is SGHAT and CDR2 is FQNNGV. The junction had 19 bases not matched to a gene; V was cut back by 5 bases and J by 0 bases. The CDR3 is made up of 20 amino acids. CDR3 DNA sequence: TGTGCCAGCAGCACGGTACCGGGACTAGAGGGCCCGATTAGCACAGATACGCAGTATTTT. This translates into CASSTVPGLEGPISTDTQYF.

This clonotype has a handful of counts. CDR3 loop: CASSQGGQALHF. DNA of the CDR3: TGTGCCAGCAGCCAAGGAGGACAGGCTCTCCACTTT. The rearrangement links TRBV3-1 to TRBJ1-6; 7 bases are a match to TRBD1. The CDR3 consists of 12 residues. The V gene end was trimmed by 1 base and the J gene end by 16 bases; junction bases not matched to a gene: 4. Germline V lookup: CDR1 LGHDT, CDR2 YNNKEL (reference sequence).

The J gene is TRBJ1-6, the V gene TRBV18; D is undetermined. CDR3 length equals 15 residues. CDR1 and CDR2 from the germline V gene are KGHSH and LQKENI. V gave up 3 bases and J gave up 5 bases, with 11 bases separating them. The CDR3 DNA sequence: TGTGCCAGCTCACCGCAGCGCGGGGATAATTCACCCCTCCACTTT. Translated, it gives CASSPQRGDNSPLHF. The full variable domain, with the rest looked up from reference TRBV18 and TRBJ1-6, is NAGVMQNPRHLVRRRGQEARLRCSPMKGHSHVYWYRQLPEEGLKFMVYLQKENIIDESGMPKERFSAEFPKEGPSILRIQQVVRGDSAAYFCASSPQRGDNSPLHFGNGTRLTVT.

This clonotype came up a few times. The chain combines TRBV5-4 with TRBJ1-2, with D perhaps matching TRBD1 (6 bases). The germline V gene encodes CDR1 SGHNT and CDR2 YYREEE (reference sequence). V lost 1 base, J lost 2 bases, and 12 bases lay in between. This CDR3 has 15 residues. This chain's CDR3 is CASSLPGRGNYGYTF. The CDR3 bases are TGTGCCAGCAGCTTGCCCGGCAGGGGAAACTATGGCTACACCTTC.

This chain uses TRBV7-2 with TRBJ1-1; 8 nucleotides align to TRBD1. Trimming removed 5 bases from V and 0 bases from J; junction bases left unmatched: 8. The CDR3 totals 16 residues. Germline CDR1 is SGHTA and CDR2 is FQGNSA. CDR3 loop: CASSTRTGYLNTEAFF. DNA of the CDR3: TGTGCCAGCAGCACCCGGACAGGGTATCTGAACACTGAAGCTTTCTTT. Together with reference TRBV7-2 and TRBJ1-1, the CDR3 gives the full variable domain: GAGVSQSPSNKVTEKGKDVELRCDPISGHTALYWYRQSLGQGLEFLIYFQGNSAPDKSGLPSDRFSAERTGGSVSTLTIQRTQQEDSAVYLCASSTRTGYLNTEAFFGQGTRLTVV.